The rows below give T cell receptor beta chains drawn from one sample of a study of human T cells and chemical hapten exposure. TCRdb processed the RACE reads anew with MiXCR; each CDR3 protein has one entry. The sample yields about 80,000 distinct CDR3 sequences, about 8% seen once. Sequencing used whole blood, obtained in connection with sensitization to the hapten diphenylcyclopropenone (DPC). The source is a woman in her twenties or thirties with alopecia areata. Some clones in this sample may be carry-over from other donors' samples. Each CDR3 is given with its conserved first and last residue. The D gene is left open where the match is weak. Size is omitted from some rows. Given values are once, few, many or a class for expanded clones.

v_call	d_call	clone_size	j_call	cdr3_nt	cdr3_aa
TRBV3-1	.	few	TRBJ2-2	TGTGCCAGCAGCCAAAAGGGGCAGGCTGGTACTCGATTCAACACCGGGGAGCTGTTTTTT	CASSQKGQAGTRFNTGELFF
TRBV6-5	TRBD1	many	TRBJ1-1	TGTGCCAGCAGATTCGGGACAGGGGGTGAAGCTTTCTTT	CASRFGTGGEAFF
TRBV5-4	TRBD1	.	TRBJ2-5	TGTGCCAGCAGCCCATCGGGACAGATGTTAGAGACCCAGTACTTC	CASSPSGQMLETQYF
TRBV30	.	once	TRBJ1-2	TGTGCCTGGAGTTACTCGACTGGAAATGGCTACACCTTC	CAWSYSTGNGYTF
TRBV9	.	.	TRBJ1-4	TGTGCCAGCAGCGGAAGGGACGGGTTTAATGAAAAACTGTTTTTT	CASSGRDGFNEKLFF
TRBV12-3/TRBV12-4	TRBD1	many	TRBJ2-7	TGTGCCAGCAGTTTAAATCTGGGACAGTACGACGAGCAGTACTTC	CASSLNLGQYDEQYF
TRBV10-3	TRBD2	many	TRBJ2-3	TGTGCCATCAGAGATCCGGGACTAGCGGGCCTAAGCACAGATACGCAGTATTTT	CAIRDPGLAGLSTDTQYF
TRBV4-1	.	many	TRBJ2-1	TGCGCCAGCAGCCAAGAGAGACGGCTTGGGAGAGTCAATGAGCAGTTCTTC	CASSQERRLGRVNEQFF
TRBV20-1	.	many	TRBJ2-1	TGCAGTGCTACTAACCACGATCCCAGCTCCTACAATGAGCAGTTCTTC	CSATNHDPSSYNEQFF
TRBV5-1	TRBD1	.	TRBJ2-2	TGCGCCAGCAAGGACAGGGAGGCCGGGGAGCTGTTTTTT	CASKDREAGELFF
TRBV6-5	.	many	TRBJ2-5	TGTGCCAGCAGTTACAACTACGGCCCACCGGAAGAGACCCAGTACTTC	CASSYNYGPPEETQYF
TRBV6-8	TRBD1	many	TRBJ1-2	TGTGCCAGTCGACAGGGAGGCTACACCTTC	CASRQGGYTF
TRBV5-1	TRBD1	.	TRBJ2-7	TGCGCCAGCAGCCCCCCAGGGGGAACGACCTACAATGAGCAGTACTTC	CASSPPGGTTYNEQYF
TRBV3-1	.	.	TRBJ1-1	TGTGCCAGCAGCCAAACAGGGAACACTGAAGCTTTCTTT	CASSQTGNTEAFF
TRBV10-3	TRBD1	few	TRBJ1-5	TGTGCCATCAGTGGGGACAGGGGAAGCGATCAGCCCCAGCATTTT	CAISGDRGSDQPQHF
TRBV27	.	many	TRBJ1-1	TGTGCCAGCAGTTTCAGGGGATTAATGAACACTGAAGCTTTCTTT	CASSFRGLMNTEAFF
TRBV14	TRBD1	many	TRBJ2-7	TGTGCCAGCAGCCGAGGGGACAGGGGACTGTACGAGCAGTACTTC	CASSRGDRGLYEQYF
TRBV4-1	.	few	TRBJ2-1	TGCGCCAGCAGCCAAGATCCGGGGAATGAGCAGTTCTTC	CASSQDPGNEQFF
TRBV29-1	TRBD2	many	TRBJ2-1	TGCAGCGTTTTGGTAGCGGGATACCGTAACTACAATGAGCAGTTCTTC	CSVLVAGYRNYNEQFF
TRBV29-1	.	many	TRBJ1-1	TGCAGCGTTGTTCTGGGGATGAACACTGAAGCTTTCTTT	CSVVLGMNTEAFF
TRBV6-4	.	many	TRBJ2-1	TGTGCCAGCAGTGGCGCAACAGGAGCGGGCGGCTACAATGAGCAGTTCTTC	CASSGATGAGGYNEQFF
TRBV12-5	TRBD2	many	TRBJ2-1	TGTGCTAGTGTTTTTTTGGGGGTGTCTCCCTCTCTAGCGGGGGGCCCCAATGAGCAGTTCTTC	CASVFLGVSPSLAGGPNEQFF
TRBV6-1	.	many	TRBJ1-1	TGTGCCAGCCTGTGGGGCATATCGAACACTGAAGCTTTCTTT	CASLWGISNTEAFF
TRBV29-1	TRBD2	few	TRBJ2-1	TGCAGCGTGCGACTAGCGGGGGGCCGCAATGAGCAGTTCTTC	CSVRLAGGRNEQFF
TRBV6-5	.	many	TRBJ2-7	TGTGCCAGCAGTCAGTACCCCGCCTACGAGCAGTACTTC	CASSQYPAYEQYF
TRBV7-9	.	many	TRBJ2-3	TGTGCCAGCAGCTTAGCCCCTAGTCCCTCGGCGCAGTATTTT	CASSLAPSPSAQYF
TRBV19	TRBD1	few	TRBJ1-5	TGTGCCAGTAGGGACGGACAGGCACACCGAAACCAGCATTTT	CASRDGQAHRNQHF
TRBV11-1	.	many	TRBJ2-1	TGTGCCAGCAGCAATTACAATGAGCAGTTCTTC	CASSNYNEQFF
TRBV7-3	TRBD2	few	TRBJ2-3	TGTGCCAGCAGCCCGGGGACTAGCGGGTACACAGATACGCAGTATTTT	CASSPGTSGYTDTQYF
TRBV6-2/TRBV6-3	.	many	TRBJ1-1	TGTGCCAGCAGTTACCCGGCCGGGCCTGAAGCTTTCTTT	CASSYPAGPEAFF
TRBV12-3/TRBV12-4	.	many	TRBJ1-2	TGTGCCAGCAGTTTCACTAACTATGGCTACACCTTC	CASSFTNYGYTF
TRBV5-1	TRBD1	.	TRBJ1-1	TGCGCCAGCAGCCCACAGGGACAGGAAGCTTTCTTT	CASSPQGQEAFF
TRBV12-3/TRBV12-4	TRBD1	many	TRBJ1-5	TGTGCCAGCAGTACAGGGGAGAGCAATCAGCCCCAGCATTTT	CASSTGESNQPQHF
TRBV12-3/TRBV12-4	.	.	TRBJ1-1	TGTGCCAGCAGTTTATGGGGGGCTCATACTGAAGCTTTCTTT	CASSLWGAHTEAFF
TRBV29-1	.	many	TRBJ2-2	TGCAGCGTTGATACGGGAAACACCGGGGAGCTGTTTTTT	CSVDTGNTGELFF
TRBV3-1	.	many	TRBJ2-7	TGTGCCAGCAGCCAAGGCCCCTACGAGCAGTACTTC	CASSQGPYEQYF
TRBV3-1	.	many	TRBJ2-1	TGTGCCGTCGCCGGGCCGCCAACCTACAATGAGCAGTTCTTC	CAVAGPPTYNEQFF
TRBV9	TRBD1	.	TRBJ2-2	TGTGCCAGCAGCGTGAAAAGGGACAGGGACACCGGGGAGCTGTTTTTT	CASSVKRDRDTGELFF
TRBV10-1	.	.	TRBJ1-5	TGCGCCAGCAGTGAGTCGACACAGCCCCAGCATTTT	CASSESTQPQHF
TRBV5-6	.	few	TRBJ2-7	TGTGCCAGCAGCTTGGTCTCCGCCAAGGACGAGCAGTACTTC	CASSLVSAKDEQYF
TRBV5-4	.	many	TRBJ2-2	TGTGCCAGCAGAGGCCACCGGAACACCGGGGAGCTGTTTTTT	CASRGHRNTGELFF
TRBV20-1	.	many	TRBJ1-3	TGCAGTGCTAGAGGCCGGGGTCAGGGGACCCCTGGAAACACCATATATTTT	CSARGRGQGTPGNTIYF
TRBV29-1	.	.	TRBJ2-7	TGCAGCGGAATAGACCGGGACACCTACGAGCAGTACTTC	CSGIDRDTYEQYF
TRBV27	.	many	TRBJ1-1	TGTGCCAGCAGTCCGTCTGCAGGGGTTACTGAAGCTTTCTTT	CASSPSAGVTEAFF
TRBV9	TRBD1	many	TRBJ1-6	TGTGCCAGCAGCGCAACGGGACAGAAAAATTCACCCCTCCACTTT	CASSATGQKNSPLHF
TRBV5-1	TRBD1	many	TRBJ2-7	TGCGCCAGCAGCTTGGGGATCCGGGACAGGGCGGCCTACGAGCAGTACTTC	CASSLGIRDRAAYEQYF
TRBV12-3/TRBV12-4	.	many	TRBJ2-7	TGTGCCAGCAGTTTAAATAGCGGAACTGAGCAGTACTTC	CASSLNSGTEQYF
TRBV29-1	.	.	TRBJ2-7	TGCAGCGTTGGGGGACTCCCGCGGGACGAATACGAGCAGTACTTC	CSVGGLPRDEYEQYF
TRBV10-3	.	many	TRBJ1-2	TGTGCCATCACTCAAACGAACTATGGCTACACCTTC	CAITQTNYGYTF
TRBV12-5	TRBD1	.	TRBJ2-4	TGTGCTAGTGGCCTTGGACAGGGAAAGGAAAACATTCAGTACTTC	CASGLGQGKENIQYF
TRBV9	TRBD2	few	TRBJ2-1	TGTGCCAGCAGCGAGGTGGGTAGCGGGGGAATATACAATGAGCAGTTCTTC	CASSEVGSGGIYNEQFF
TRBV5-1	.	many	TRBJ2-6	TGCGCCAGCAGCTTGGGTCGTTCAGGGCTTGACGTCCTGACTTTC	CASSLGRSGLDVLTF
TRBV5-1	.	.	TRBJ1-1	TGCGCCAGCAGCTCGGGGTCGGGCACTGAAGCTTTCTTT	CASSSGSGTEAFF
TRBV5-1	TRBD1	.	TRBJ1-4	TGCGCCAGCAGCTTGGGACAGGGAGGAGCAACTAATGAAAAACTGTTTTTT	CASSLGQGGATNEKLFF
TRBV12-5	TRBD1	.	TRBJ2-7	TGTGCTAGTGCCCCTCTGACAGGGGTTTTTACAGGGCAGTACTTC	CASAPLTGVFTGQYF
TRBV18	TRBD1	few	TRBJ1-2	TGTGCCAGCTCACCGAGTACTCTGACAGGGGGCGCAATAAAATATGGCTACACCTTC	CASSPSTLTGGAIKYGYTF
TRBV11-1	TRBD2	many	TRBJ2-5	TGTGCCAGCAGCTTAGCGCCCAGCGGGGAAGAGACCCAGTACTTC	CASSLAPSGEETQYF
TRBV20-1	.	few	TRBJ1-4	TGCAGTGCTAGAGATCCTGGGGCTTCTAATGAAAAACTGTTTTTT	CSARDPGASNEKLFF
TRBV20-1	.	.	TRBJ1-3	TGCAGTGCTAGAGGCCCGGCCCCGGGCACCATATATTTT	CSARGPAPGTIYF
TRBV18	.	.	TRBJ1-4	TGTGCCAGCTCACCGACCGCGGAGGCTAATGAAAAACTGTTTTTT	CASSPTAEANEKLFF